This T cell receptor beta chain was identified during a study of shared clonotypes between healthy human individuals. Overall study findings and caveats: Blood was the sole source, and tissue repertoires probably differ.

J gave up 4 bases and V 0 bases, and 6 bases lay outside the gene matches. The CDR3 has 15 amino acids. Germline V lookup: CDR1 LNHNV, CDR2 YYDKDF (reference sequence). Notes on this clone: Its specificity is not known.

Here immunoSEQ multiplex PCR was the method, and the copy in TCRdb shows in-frame clones only, minus some. Here the sample spans more than 450,000 clones, about four fifths being singletons. This TCR was sampled from a middle-aged woman in good health. Some clones in this sample may be carry-over from other donors' samples. The source material was PBMCs. The rearrangement uses TRBV15 and TRBJ2-7; 7 nucleotides align to TRBD1. This chain's CDR3 is CATSRDEGQLYEQYF. The CDR3 DNA is TGTGCCACCAGCAGAGATGAGGGACAGTTATACGAGCAGTACTTC.